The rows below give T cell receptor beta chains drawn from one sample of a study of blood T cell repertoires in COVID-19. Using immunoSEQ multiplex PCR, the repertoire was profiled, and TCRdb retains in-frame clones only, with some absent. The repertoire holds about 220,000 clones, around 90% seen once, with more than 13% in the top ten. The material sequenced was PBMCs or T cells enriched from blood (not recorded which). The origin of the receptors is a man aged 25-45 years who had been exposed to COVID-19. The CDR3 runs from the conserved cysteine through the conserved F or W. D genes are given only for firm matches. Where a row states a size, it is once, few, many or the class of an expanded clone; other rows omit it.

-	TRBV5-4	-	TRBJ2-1	CASSLEGGAHEQFF	TGTGCCAGCAGCTTGGAGGGCGGGGCCCATGAGCAGTTCTTC
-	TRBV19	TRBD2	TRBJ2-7	CASSIGLAGTYEQYF	TGTGCCAGTAGTATCGGTCTAGCGGGCACCTACGAGCAGTACTTC
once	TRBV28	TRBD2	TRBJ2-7	CASSLPGGLIGAQYF	TGTGCCAGCAGCCTCCCGGGGGGATTGATAGGTGCGCAGTACTTC
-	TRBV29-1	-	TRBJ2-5	CSVLGSQGQETQYF	TGCAGCGTTCTCGGTAGCCAGGGCCAAGAGACCCAGTACTTC
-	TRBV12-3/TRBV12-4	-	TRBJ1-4	CASSPGGLGLFF	TGTGCCAGCAGCCCAGGCGGGTTAGGTCTGTTTTTT
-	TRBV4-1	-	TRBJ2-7	CASSPSGRGEQYF	TGCGCCAGCAGCCCCTCCGGTCGGGGAGAGCAGTACTTC
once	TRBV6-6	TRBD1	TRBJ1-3	CASSYVGQGNTIYF	TGTGCCAGCAGTTACGTGGGACAGGGAAACACCATATATTTT
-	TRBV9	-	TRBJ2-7	CASSVDEATEQYF	TGTGCCAGCAGCGTAGACGAGGCAACCGAGCAGTACTTC
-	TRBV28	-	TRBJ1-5	CASSELSGGNSNQPQHF	TGTGCCAGCAGTGAACTCTCGGGGGGGAATAGCAATCAGCCCCAGCATTTT
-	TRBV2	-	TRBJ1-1	CASSYGEPMNTEAFF	TGTGCCAGCAGTTACGGTGAACCGATGAACACTGAAGCTTTCTTT
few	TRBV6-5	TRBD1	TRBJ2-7	CASRGQAYEQYF	TGTGCCAGCAGGGGACAGGCCTACGAGCAGTACTTC
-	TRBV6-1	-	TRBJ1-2	CASSELSGIDGYTF	TGTGCCAGCAGTGAATTATCGGGGATCGACGGCTACACCTTC
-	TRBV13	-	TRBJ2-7	CASSLGDEQYF	TGTGCCAGCAGCTTAGGCGACGAGCAGTACTTC
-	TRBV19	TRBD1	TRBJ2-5	CASSTDRGQGETQYF	TGTGCCAGTAGTACTGACAGGGGCCAAGGAGAGACCCAGTACTTC
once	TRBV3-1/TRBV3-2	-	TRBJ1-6	CASSPLRGDSPLHF	TGTGCCAGCAGCCCCCTCAGGGGTGATTCACCCCTCCACTTT
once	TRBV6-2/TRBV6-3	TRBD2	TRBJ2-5	CASSYEGTRQETQYF	TGTGCCAGCAGTTACGAAGGGACTAGACAAGAGACCCAGTACTTC
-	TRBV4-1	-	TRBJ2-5	CASSRGGQETQYF	TGCGCCAGCAGTCGAGGGGGCCAAGAGACCCAGTACTTC
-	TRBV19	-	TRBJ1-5	CASSPRIKTVAQPQHF	TGTGCCAGTAGCCCTCGAATAAAGACAGTTGCTCAGCCCCAGCATTTT
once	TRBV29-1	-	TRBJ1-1	CSVEDSGTPNTEAFF	TGCAGCGTTGAAGATAGCGGGACACCAAACACTGAAGCTTTCTTT
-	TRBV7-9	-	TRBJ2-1	CASRPPSSYNEQFF	TGTGCCAGCAGGCCTCCCAGCTCCTACAATGAGCAGTTCTTC
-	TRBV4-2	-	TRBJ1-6	CASSQDLTDLLSPLHF	TGTGCCAGCAGCCAAGATCTCACAGACCTTCTTTCACCCCTCCACTTT
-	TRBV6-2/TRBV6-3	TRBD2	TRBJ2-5	CASSYSKVAGLQETQYF	TGTGCCAGCAGTTACTCGAAGGTAGCGGGGCTTCAAGAGACCCAGTACTTC
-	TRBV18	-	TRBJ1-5	CASSSVEGLGQPQHF	TGTGCCAGCTCCTCGGTAGAGGGTCTAGGGCAGCCCCAGCATTTT
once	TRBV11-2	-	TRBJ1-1	CASSLAGYTEAFF	TGTGCCAGCAGCTTAGCAGGGTACACTGAAGCTTTCTTT
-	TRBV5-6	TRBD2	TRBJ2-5	CASSLGGLASETQYF	TGTGCCAGCAGCTTGGGGGGACTAGCTTCTGAGACCCAGTACTTC
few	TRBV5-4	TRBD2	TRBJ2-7	CASSFGGRDEQYF	TGTGCCAGCAGCTTCGGGGGGAGGGACGAGCAGTACTTC
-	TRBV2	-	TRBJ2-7	CASRRTVNEQYF	TGTGCCAGCAGGAGGACAGTCAACGAGCAGTACTTC
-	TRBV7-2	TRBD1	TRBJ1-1	CASSFGTATNTEAFF	TGTGCCAGCAGCTTTGGGACAGCTACGAACACTGAAGCTTTCTTT
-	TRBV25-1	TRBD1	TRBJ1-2	CASSEADRVGYGYTF	TGTGCCAGCAGTGAGGCAGACAGGGTCGGCTATGGCTACACCTTC
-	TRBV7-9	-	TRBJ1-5	CASSLSRVDQPQHF	TGTGCCAGCAGCTTATCCCGGGTAGATCAGCCCCAGCATTTT
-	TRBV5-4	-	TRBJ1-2	CASSDGLSYGYTF	TGTGCCAGCAGCGATGGACTGAGCTATGGCTACACCTTC
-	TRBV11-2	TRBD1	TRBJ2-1	CASSLWDRRDNEQFF	TGTGCCAGCAGCTTATGGGACAGGAGAGACAATGAGCAGTTCTTC
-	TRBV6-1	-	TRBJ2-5	CASANNPPHETQYF	TGTGCCAGCGCCAACAACCCCCCCCATGAGACCCAGTACTTC
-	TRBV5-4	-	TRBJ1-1	CASSFPPTSQVNTEAFF	TGTGCCAGCAGCTTCCCACCGACGTCACAGGTGAACACTGAAGCTTTCTTT
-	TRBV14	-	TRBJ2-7	CASSQYVGPGREQYF	TGTGCCAGCAGCCAGTACGTGGGGCCAGGTCGCGAGCAGTACTTC
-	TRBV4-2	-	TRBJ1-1	CASSNREQRPNTEAFF	TGTGCCAGCAGCAACCGTGAACAGAGACCCAACACTGAAGCTTTCTTT
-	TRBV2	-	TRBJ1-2	CASSLQRDKAYGYTF	TGTGCCAGCAGCCTACAACGGGACAAAGCATATGGCTACACCTTC
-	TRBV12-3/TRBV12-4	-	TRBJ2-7	CASSLRQAGEQYF	TGTGCCAGCAGTTTAAGACAGGCTGGCGAGCAGTACTTC
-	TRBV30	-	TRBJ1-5	CAWSVRRPNHQPQHF	TGTGCCTGGAGTGTACGGAGACCAAATCATCAGCCCCAGCATTTT
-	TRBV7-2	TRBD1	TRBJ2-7	CASSLALGTGDGEQYF	TGTGCCAGCAGCTTAGCGCTTGGGACAGGGGATGGCGAGCAGTACTTC
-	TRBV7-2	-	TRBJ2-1	CAILPPGDEQFF	TGTGCCATTCTCCCTCCGGGGGATGAGCAGTTCTTC
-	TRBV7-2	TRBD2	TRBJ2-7	CASSPGGVSGVYEQYF	TGTGCCAGCAGCCCGGGGGGGGTTAGCGGGGTATACGAGCAGTACTTC
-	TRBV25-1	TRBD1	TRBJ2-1	CASSGGTGPKFF	TGTGCCAGCAGTGGGGGGACAGGGCCAAAGTTCTTC
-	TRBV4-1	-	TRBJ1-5	CASSQYSFQPQHF	TGCGCCAGCAGCCAATATTCCTTTCAGCCCCAGCATTTT
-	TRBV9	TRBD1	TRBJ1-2	CASSVTGGGYTF	TGTGCCAGCAGCGTAACAGGGGGTGGCTACACCTTC
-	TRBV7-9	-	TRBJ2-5	CASSFGLGETQYF	TGTGCCAGCAGCTTCGGGTTAGGAGAGACCCAGTACTTC